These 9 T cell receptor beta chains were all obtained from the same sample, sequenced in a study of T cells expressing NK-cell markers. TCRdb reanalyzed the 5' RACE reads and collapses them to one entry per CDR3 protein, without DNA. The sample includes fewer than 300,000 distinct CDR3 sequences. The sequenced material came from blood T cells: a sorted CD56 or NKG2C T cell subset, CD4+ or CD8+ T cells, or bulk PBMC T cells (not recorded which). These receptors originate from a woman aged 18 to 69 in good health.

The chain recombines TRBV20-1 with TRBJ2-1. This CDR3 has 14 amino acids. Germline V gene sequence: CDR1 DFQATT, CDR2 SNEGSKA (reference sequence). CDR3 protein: CSANLGRAYNEQFF.

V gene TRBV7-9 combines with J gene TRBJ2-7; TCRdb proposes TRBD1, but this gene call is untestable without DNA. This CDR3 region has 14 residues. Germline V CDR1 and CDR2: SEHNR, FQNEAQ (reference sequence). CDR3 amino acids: CASRDSGRTYEQYF.

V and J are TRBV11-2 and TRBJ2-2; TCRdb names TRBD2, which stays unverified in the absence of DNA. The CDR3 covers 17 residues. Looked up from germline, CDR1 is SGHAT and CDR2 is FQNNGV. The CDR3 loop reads CASPNGPLALNTGELFF.

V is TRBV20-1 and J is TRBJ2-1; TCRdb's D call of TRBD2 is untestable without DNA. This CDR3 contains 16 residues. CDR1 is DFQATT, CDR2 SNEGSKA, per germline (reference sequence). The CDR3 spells CSAPGLAGGPRDEQFF.

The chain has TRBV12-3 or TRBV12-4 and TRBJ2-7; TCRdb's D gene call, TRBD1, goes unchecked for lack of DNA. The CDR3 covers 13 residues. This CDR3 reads CASSSRQGNEQYF.

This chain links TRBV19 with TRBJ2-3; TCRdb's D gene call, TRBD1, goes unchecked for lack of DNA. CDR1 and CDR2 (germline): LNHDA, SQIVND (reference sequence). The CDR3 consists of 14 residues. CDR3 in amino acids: CASTGRGTADTQYF.

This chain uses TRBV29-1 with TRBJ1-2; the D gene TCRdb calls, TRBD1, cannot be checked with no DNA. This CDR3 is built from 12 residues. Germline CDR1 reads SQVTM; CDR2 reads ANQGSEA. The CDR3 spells CSADAPLEGYTF.

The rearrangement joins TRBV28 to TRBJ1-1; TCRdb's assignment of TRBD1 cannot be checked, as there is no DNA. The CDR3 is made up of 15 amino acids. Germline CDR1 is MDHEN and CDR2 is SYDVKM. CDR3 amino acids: CASSLVGQGYTEAFF.

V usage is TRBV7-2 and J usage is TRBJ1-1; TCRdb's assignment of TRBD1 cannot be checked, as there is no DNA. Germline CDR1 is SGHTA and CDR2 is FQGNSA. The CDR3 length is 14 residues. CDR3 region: CASSSNRVRTEAFF.